These 12 T cell receptor beta chains originate from one sample sequenced in a study of early T cells in non-severe SARS-CoV-2 infection. TCRdb called the 5' RACE reads again in MiXCR, with one record for every CDR3 protein. The table records tens of thousands of distinct CDR3 sequences, roughly 4.2% of them present only once. Material: whole blood. All receptors come from an adult who was a healthcare worker with PCR-confirmed SARS-CoV-2 infection or an uninfected control (not recorded which).

A few counts support this clonotype. The V and J genes are TRBV2 and TRBJ2-3; no reliable D call. Germline V lookup: CDR1 SNHLY, CDR2 FYNNEI. The CDR3 has 13 amino acids. V was clipped by 4 bases and J by 5 bases, with 10 bases between them. The CDR3 spells CASSARYEDTQYF. The CDR3 DNA reads TGTGCCAGCAGTGCCCGATATGAAGATACGCAGTATTTT.

In this sample, this clonotype turned up many times. V usage is TRBV7-8 and J usage is TRBJ2-3; D is uncertain. The CDR3 runs 14 residues. V dropped 4 bases and J dropped 3 bases, with 11 bases sitting between them. The germline V gene has CDR1 SGHVS and CDR2 FQNEAQ. This chain's CDR3 is CASSSSFRTDTQYF. CDR3 DNA: TGTGCCAGCAGCTCGTCCTTTCGTACAGATACGCAGTATTTT.

This clonotype was recorded many times. V and J are TRBV11-2 and TRBJ1-4; tentatively, D is TRBD1 (5 bases). This CDR3 is built from 13 residues. V was pared by 5 bases and J by 8 bases, with 12 bases between. Germline V gene data show CDR1 as SGHAT and CDR2 as FQNNGV. This chain's CDR3 is CASSLGGTEKLFF. The DNA for the CDR3 is TGTGCCAGCAGCCTTGGGGGTACGGAAAAACTGTTTTTT.

This clonotype was counted ten times or more. This chain connects TRBV20-1 to TRBJ1-5; D call uncertain. Germline V gene lookup returns CDR1 DFQATT and CDR2 SNEGSKA (reference sequence). V lost 6 bases, J lost 1 base, and 16 bases lay in between. This CDR3 spans 15 amino acids. The CDR3, as DNA: TGCAGTGCCCCCTTGGCAGGTGGGAGCAATCAGCCCCAGCATTTT. Amino acids: CSAPLAGGSNQPQHF.

This clonotype was seen at least ten times. The CDR3 loop reads CASSISATNEKLFF. DNA for the CDR3: TGTGCCAGTAGTATCTCCGCAACTAATGAAAAACTGTTTTTT. V and J are TRBV19 and TRBJ1-4; D is unresolved. Trimming pared 3 bases from V and 0 bases from J, leaving 5 bases between. Germline values: CDR1 LNHDA, CDR2 SQIVND (reference sequence). The CDR3 has 14 residues.

This clonotype was found a few times. The V and J genes are TRBV7-9 and TRBJ2-1, with TRBD2 matching 7 bases. Germline V gives CDR1 SEHNR, CDR2 FQNEAQ (reference sequence). The J segment lost 9 bases and the V segment lost 7 bases, leaving 24 bases of the junction unmatched. This CDR3 is 18 amino acids long. Here the CDR3 reads CASTDWASGLPLGGEQFF. The DNA of the CDR3 is TGTGCCAGCACCGATTGGGCTAGCGGACTACCCCTGGGAGGTGAGCAGTTCTTC.

This clonotype was seen repeatedly, ten times or more. The rearrangement uses TRBV4-2 and TRBJ2-1, with D perhaps given as TRBD1 or TRBD2 (7 bases each). The CDR3 runs 17 residues. The V and J ends lost 3 bases and 9 bases respectively, with 24 bases between them. Per germline, CDR1 LGHNA and CDR2 YNFKEQ. The CDR3: CASSHPGQWGGGGEQFF. In nucleotides, the CDR3 is TGTGCCAGCAGCCACCCGGGACAGTGGGGCGGCGGGGGTGAGCAGTTCTTC.

This clonotype was counted at least ten times. V is TRBV7-2 and J is TRBJ1-1; D remains ambiguous. CDR3 size: 14 residues. Trimming removed 4 bases from V and 8 bases from J, with 17 bases in between. The V gene's germline CDR1 is SGHTA and CDR2 FQGNSA. Written as DNA, the CDR3 is TGTGCCAGCAGCTCCGGGTCCCCTACCGCAGAAGCTTTCTTT. Protein product: CASSSGSPTAEAFF.

This clonotype was seen at least ten times. The chain uses TRBV12-3 or TRBV12-4 and TRBJ1-2; D gene unclear. Trimming shortened V by 5 bases and J by 1 base, and 5 bases separated the two germline ends. The CDR3 runs to 12 residues. CDR3 DNA: TGTGCCAGCAGTCCTAGTAACTATGGCTACACCTTC. It codes for CASSPSNYGYTF.

This clonotype was counted only a few times. The germline gene is not matched at one end of the junction; a read error may be the cause. The chain combines TRBV6-2 or TRBV6-3 with TRBJ2-1; 9 bases align to TRBD1. The CDR3 has 14 residues. Germline CDR1 and CDR2: MNHEY and SVGEGT. CDR3 in amino acids: CASSAGTGLPPEPF. The CDR3 coding sequence is TGTGCCAGCAGTGCCGGGACAGGGTTGCCCCCCGAGCCATTC.

This clonotype has at least ten counts. The chain recombines TRBV7-9 with TRBJ2-3; weak D call: TRBD1 (7 bases). The germline V and J ends were trimmed by 4 bases and 5 bases, with 16 bases remaining between them. CDR3 length equals 15 residues. Germline V gene data show CDR1 as SEHNR and CDR2 as FQNEAQ (reference sequence). DNA of the CDR3: TGTGCCAGCAGCTACGTGGAGGGGGCCGGAGATACGCAGTATTTT. Its translation: CASSYVEGAGDTQYF.

The V gene is TRBV11-2, the J gene TRBJ2-1; D unresolved. V was shortened by 2 bases and J by 13 bases, with 12 bases between the two germline ends. Germline lookup yields CDR1 SGHAT and CDR2 FQNNGV. The CDR3 is 12 residues long. The CDR3 bases are TGTGCCAGCAGCTTAACGGCGACTTACCAGTTCTTC. Its translation is CASSLTATYQFF.